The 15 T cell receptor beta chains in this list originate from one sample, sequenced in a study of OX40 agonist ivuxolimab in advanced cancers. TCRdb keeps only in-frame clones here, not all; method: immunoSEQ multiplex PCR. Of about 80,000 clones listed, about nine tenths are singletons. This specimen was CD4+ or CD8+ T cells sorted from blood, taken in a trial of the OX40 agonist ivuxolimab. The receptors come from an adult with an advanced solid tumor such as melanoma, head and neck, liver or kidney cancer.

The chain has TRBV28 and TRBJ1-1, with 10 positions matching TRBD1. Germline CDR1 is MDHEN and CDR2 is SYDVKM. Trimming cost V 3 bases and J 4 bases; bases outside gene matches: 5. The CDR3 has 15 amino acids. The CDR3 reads CASSFWGQGFTEAFF. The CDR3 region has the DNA TGTGCCAGCAGTTTTTGGGGACAGGGGTTCACTGAAGCTTTCTTT.

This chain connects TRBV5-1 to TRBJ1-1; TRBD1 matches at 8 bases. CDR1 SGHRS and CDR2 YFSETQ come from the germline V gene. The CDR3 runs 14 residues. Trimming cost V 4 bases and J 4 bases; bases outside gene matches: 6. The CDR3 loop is CASSNGQGGTEAFF. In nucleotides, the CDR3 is TGCGCCAGCAGCAACGGACAGGGAGGCACTGAAGCTTTCTTT.

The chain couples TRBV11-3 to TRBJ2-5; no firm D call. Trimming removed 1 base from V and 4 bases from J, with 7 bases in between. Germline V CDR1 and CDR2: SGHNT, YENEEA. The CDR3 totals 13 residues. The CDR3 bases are TGTGCCAGCAGCTTAGTACCGGGAGAGACCCAGTACTTC. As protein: CASSLVPGETQYF.

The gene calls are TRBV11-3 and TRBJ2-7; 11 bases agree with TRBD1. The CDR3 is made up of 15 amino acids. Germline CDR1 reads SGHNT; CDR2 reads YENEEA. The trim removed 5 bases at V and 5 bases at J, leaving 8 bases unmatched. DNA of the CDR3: TGTGCCAGCAGCAGGGGACAGGGGGTCGTCCACGAGCAGTACTTC. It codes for CASSRGQGVVHEQYF.

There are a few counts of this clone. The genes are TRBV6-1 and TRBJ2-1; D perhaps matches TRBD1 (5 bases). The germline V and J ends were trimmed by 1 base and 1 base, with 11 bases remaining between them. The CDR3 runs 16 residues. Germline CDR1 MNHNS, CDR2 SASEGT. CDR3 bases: TGTGCCAGCAGTGAAGTCAGGGTAGGATCCTACAATGAGCAGTTCTTC. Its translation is CASSEVRVGSYNEQFF.

The CDR3 bases are TGTGCCAGCAGCTTACAGGCGGCGACAGATACGCAGTATTTT. As protein: CASSLQAATDTQYF. The chain uses TRBV11-2 and TRBJ2-3, with D unclear. V was cut by 2 bases and J by 3 bases, with 9 bases left in between. Germline CDR1 reads SGHAT; CDR2 reads FQNNGV. There are 14 residues in the CDR3.

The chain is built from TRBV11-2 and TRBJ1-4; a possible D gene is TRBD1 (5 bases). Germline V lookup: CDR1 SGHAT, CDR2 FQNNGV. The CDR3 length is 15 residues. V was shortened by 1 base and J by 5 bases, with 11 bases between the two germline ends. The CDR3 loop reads CASSLVAGLNEKLFF. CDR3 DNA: TGTGCCAGCAGCTTAGTGGCAGGGTTGAATGAAAAACTGTTTTTT.

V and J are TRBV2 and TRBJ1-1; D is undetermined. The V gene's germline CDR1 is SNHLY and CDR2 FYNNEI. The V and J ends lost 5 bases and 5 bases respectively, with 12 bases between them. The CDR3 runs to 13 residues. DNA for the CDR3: TGTGCCAGCAGTAAGGAGGTCGGGACTGAAGCTTTCTTT. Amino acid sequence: CASSKEVGTEAFF.

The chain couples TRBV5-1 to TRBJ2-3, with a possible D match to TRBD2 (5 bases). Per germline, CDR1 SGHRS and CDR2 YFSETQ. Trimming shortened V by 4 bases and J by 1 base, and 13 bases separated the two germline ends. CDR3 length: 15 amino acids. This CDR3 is CASSAGKEGTDTQYF. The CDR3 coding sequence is TGCGCCAGCAGCGCGGGTAAGGAAGGCACAGATACGCAGTATTTT.

The CDR3 DNA is TGTGCCAGCAGCCAATCGGGGTCGAATGAAAAACTGTTTTTT. Translated, it gives CASSQSGSNEKLFF. This chain joins TRBV7-9 and TRBJ1-4; D is ambiguous. With 5 bases removed from V and 5 bases from J, the gap between germline ends came to 12 bases. This CDR3 spans 14 amino acids. CDR1 SEHNR and CDR2 FQNEAQ come from the germline V gene (reference sequence).

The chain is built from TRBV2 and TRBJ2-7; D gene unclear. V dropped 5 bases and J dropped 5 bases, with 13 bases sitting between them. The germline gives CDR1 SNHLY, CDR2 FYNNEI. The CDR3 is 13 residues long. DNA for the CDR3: TGTGCCAGCAGTTCCCCCCCAGGAGACGAGCAGTACTTC. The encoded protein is CASSSPPGDEQYF.

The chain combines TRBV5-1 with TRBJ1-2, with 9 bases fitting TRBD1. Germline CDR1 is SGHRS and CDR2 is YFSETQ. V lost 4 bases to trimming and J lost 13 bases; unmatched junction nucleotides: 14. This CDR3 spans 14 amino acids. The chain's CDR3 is CASSQPGQGTLFTF. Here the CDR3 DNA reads TGCGCCAGCAGCCAGCCGGGACAGGGTACGCTATTCACCTTC.

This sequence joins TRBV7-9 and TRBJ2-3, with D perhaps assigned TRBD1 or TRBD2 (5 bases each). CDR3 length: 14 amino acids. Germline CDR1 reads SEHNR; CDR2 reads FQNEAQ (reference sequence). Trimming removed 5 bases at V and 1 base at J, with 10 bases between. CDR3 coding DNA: TGTGCCAGCAGCCAGGGACGGGGCACAGATACGCAGTATTTT. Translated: CASSQGRGTDTQYF.

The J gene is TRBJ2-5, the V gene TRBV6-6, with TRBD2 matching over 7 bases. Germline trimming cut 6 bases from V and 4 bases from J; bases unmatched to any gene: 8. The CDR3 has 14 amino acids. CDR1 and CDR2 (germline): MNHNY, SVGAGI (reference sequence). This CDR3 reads CASRPGGVPETQYF. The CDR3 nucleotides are TGTGCCAGCAGGCCGGGGGGAGTTCCAGAGACCCAGTACTTC.

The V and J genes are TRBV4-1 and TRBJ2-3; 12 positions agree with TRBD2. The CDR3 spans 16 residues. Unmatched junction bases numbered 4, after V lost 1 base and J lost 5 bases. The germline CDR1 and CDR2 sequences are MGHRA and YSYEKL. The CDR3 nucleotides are TGCGCCAGCAGCCAAGCTCTAGCGGGGGGGCTAGATACGCAGTATTTT. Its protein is CASSQALAGGLDTQYF.